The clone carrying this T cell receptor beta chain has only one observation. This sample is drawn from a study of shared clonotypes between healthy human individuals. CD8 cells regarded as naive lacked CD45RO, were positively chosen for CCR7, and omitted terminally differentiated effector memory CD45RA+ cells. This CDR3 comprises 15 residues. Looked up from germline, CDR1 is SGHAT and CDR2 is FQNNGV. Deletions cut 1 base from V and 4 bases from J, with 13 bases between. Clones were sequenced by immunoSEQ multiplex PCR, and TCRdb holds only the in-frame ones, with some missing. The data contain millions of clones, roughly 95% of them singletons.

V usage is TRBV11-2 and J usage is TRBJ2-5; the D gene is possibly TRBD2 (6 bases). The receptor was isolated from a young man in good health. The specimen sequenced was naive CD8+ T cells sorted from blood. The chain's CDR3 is CASSLGKGRGETQYF. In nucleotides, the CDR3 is TGTGCCAGCAGCTTAGGGAAGGGGCGGGGAGAGACCCAGTACTTC.